This T cell receptor beta chain is drawn from a study of T cells after yellow fever vaccination. Study-wide results and limits: Reappearing after the booster were most of the clones from primary vaccination (almost 97% CD4, around 88% CD8). Clonotypes found in both CD4 and CD8 compartments made up a small share. The secondary response was weaker, and its peak arrived faster, on day 5 versus 15.

The CDR3 sequence is 18 residues long. Germline V gene data show CDR1 as LNHNV and CDR2 as YYDKDF (reference sequence). V was shortened by 2 bases and J by 2 bases, with 18 bases between the two germline ends. A remark on this clonotype: Its antigen is undetermined.

UMIs were added to TCR cDNA along with a universal primer site when it was made by 5'RACE template switching. TCRdb redid the calling of the 5' RACE reads with MiXCR, one entry per CDR3 protein. The table lists about 340,000 distinct CDR3 sequences, roughly 4.3% of them singletons. The chain links TRBV15 to TRBJ2-2, with D perhaps TRBD1 (5 bases). The TCR comes from a man between 18 and 35 years old who received the YFV17D yellow fever vaccine. The input for sequencing was PBMCs, taken 5 days after the yellow fever booster vaccination. The CDR3 is CATSRMEGDSPNTGELFF. DNA of the CDR3: TGTGCCACCAGCAGAATGGAAGGCGACAGCCCCAACACCGGGGAGCTGTTTTTT.